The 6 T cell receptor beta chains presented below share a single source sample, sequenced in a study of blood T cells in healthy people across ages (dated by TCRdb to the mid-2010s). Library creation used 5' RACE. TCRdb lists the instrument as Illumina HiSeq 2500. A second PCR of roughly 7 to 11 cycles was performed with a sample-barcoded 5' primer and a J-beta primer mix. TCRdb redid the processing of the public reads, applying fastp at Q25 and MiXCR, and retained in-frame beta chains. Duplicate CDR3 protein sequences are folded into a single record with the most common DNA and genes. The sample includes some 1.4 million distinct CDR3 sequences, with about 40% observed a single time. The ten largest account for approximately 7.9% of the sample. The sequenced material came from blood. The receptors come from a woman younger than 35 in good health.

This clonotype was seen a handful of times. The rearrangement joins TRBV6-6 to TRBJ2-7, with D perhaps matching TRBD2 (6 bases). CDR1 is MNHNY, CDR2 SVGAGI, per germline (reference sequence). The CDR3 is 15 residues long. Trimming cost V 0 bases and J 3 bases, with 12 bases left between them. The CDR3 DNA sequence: TGTGCCAGCAGTTACTCGGGCAGGGAGGTCTACGAGCAGTACTTC. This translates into CASSYSGREVYEQYF.

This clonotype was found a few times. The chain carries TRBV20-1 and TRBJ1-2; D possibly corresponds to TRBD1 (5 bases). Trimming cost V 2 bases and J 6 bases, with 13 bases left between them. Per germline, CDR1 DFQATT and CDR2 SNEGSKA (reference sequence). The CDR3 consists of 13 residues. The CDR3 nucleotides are TGCAGTGCTAGAAGGGCAGGGTCGGATGGCTACACCTTC. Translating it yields CSARRAGSDGYTF.

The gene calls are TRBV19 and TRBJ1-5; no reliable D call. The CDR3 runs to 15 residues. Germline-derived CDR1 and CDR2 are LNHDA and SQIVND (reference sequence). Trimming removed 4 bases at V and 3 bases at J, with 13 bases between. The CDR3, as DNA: TGTGCCAGTAGTACCGCGACGTGGGCCAATCAGCCCCAGCATTTT. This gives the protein CASSTATWANQPQHF.

The CDR3 is CSARDVESSYNSPLHF. DNA of the CDR3: TGCAGTGCTAGAGACGTGGAGAGCTCCTATAATTCACCCCTCCACTTT. The rearrangement links TRBV20-1 to TRBJ1-6; no reliable D call. V dropped 0 bases and J dropped 0 bases, with 9 bases sitting between them. This CDR3 contains 16 residues. Looked up from germline, CDR1 is DFQATT and CDR2 is SNEGSKA (reference sequence).

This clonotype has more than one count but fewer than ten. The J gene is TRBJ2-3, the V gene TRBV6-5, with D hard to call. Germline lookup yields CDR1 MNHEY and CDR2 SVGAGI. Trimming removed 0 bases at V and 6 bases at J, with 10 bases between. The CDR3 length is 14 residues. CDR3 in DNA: TGTGCCAGCAGTTACTCGCATATAACCGATACGCAGTATTTT. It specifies CASSYSHITDTQYF.

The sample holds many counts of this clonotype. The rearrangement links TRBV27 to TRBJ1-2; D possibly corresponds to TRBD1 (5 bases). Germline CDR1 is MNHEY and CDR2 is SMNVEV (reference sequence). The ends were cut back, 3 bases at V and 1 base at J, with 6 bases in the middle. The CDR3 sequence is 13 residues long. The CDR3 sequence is CASSFDSNYGYTF. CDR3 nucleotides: TGTGCCAGCAGTTTTGACAGTAACTATGGCTACACCTTC.